This T cell receptor (beta chain) stems from a study of identical twins. Study-level points and caveats: Partial confounding of zero-insertion analyses by invariant MAIT and iNKT cells was possible. Twin sharing of out-of-frame TCR alpha was underestimated by models in monozygotic pairs.

CDR1 is SGHVS, CDR2 FNYEAQ, per germline. This CDR3 is 16 amino acids long. Unmatched junction bases numbered 9, after V lost 1 base and J lost 9 bases. Only a few counts were recorded for this clonotype. Its antigen is as yet unknown. A universal primer site was incorporated via template switching, and the cDNA contained unique molecular identifiers. MiXCR, applied by TCRdb to the 5' RACE reads, yields one record per CDR3 protein. The sample lists around 280,000 distinct CDR3 sequences, under 9% seen once, with 2% to 2.5% in the top ten. These data also formed part of another study, on yellow fever vaccine responses in identical twins. Per that paper: In identical twins, vaccine T cell responses appeared partly shared and partly individual.

This sequence joins TRBV7-6 and TRBJ1-6; the match to TRBD1 covers 7 bases. Sequencing was performed on memory (CD45RO+) T cells sorted from blood. The receptor was derived from a woman younger than 35 in good health. The CDR3 DNA reads as TGTGCCAGCAGCTTAGAACCGACAGGGCCGGGTTCACCCCTCCACTTT. Its protein is CASSLEPTGPGSPLHF.